This T cell receptor beta chain was sequenced during a study of CD8+ T cells in alopecia areata. For the study at large: A 6-month off-drug phase came after tofacitinib, which had lasted 6 to 18 months.

The authors extracted RNA and reverse transcribed it into cDNA as the sequencing template. Generated by immunoSEQ multiplex PCR, the TCRdb table keeps only in-frame clones and is missing some. The repertoire has about 290,000 clones, 55% to 75% of them found once; the top ten carry around 1.7%. Germline V lookup: CDR1 MDHEN, CDR2 SYDVKM. Between the trimmed V and J ends, which lost 6 bases and 2 bases, there was a span of 16 bases. This CDR3 spans 15 amino acids. Broader study findings: Greater clonality was observed in lesional scalp samples, especially alopecia totalis/universalis, versus normal scalp.

Worth noting for this clone: The target antigen is unknown.

The treatment denotes: oral pan-JAK inhibitor, 5-10 mg twice daily. Material: CD4+ T cells sorted from blood, obtained at week 24, from a patient treated with tofacitinib. The sequence came from a human donor with alopecia areata. This rearrangement joins TRBV28 to TRBJ2-5, with D perhaps TRBD1 (5 bases). This CDR3 reads CASSHRKSLQETQYF. CDR3 coding DNA: TGTGCCAGCAGCCACAGGAAGTCCTTACAAGAGACCCAGTACTTC. Complete variable domain (other parts from reference TRBV28 and TRBJ2-5): DVKVTQSSRYLVKRTGEKVFLECVQDMDHENMFWYRQDPGLGLRLIYFSYDVKMKEKGDIPEGYSVSREKKERFSLILESASTNQTSMYLCASSHRKSLQETQYFGPGTRLLVL.